The 14 T cell receptor beta chains listed next were all sequenced from one sample in a study of PD-1 blockade in classical Hodgkin lymphoma (dated by TCRdb to the early 2020s). Reading the label with the study, this specimen's time point is: cycle 2 day 1 (C2D1) of nivolumab. Every trial patient had relapsed following autologous stem cell transplantation, and prior brentuximab vedotin exposure was what differed among cohorts A, B and C. Library prep was done by the immunoSEQ multiplex PCR assay. TCRdb mirrors the immuneACCESS table, restricted to in-frame sequences. Some clones are absent from its copies; in checked studies, under half trace to an unresolved V gene, and the reason for the others is unknown. This sample holds 37,000 or so clones; 80% to 90% were observed only once. The leading ten clones occupy 7% to 8% of the sample. Sequenced material: peripheral blood mononuclear cells (PBMCs), taken before the second cycle of nivolumab. The origin of the receptors is a human donor with classical Hodgkin lymphoma.

V usage is TRBV11-2 and J usage is TRBJ2-1; D not resolved. This CDR3 comprises 13 residues. The V end lost 6 bases, the J end lost 7 bases, and 13 bases lay between the germline ends. The germline CDR1 and CDR2 sequences are SGHAT and FQNNGV. CDR3 region: CASSLLGPNEQFF. The DNA for the CDR3 is TGTGCCAGCAGTCTACTCGGGCCTAATGAGCAGTTCTTC.

J is TRBJ2-7 and V is TRBV14, with D perhaps matching TRBD1 or TRBD2 (5 bases each). Germline V gives CDR1 SGHDN, CDR2 FVKESK. CDR3 size: 14 residues. Trimming left V 3 bases short and J 2 bases short, with 11 bases between. CDR3 sequence (DNA): TGTGCCAGCAGCCAGATTGGGACGACCTACGAGCAGTACTTC. Its protein product is CASSQIGTTYEQYF.

This chain connects TRBV29-1 to TRBJ2-1; D is possibly TRBD1 (6 bases). The CDR3 spans 12 residues. Trimming left V 7 bases short and J 2 bases short, with 9 bases between. From germline, CDR1 is SQVTM and CDR2 ANQGSEA. For the CDR3, the DNA is TGCAGCGGGACAGAGGCCTACAATGAGCAGTTCTTC. Its protein product is CSGTEAYNEQFF.

The chain employs TRBV7-9 and TRBJ1-1, with D uncertain. Germline V CDR1 and CDR2: SEHNR, FQNEAQ (reference sequence). V was shortened by 3 bases and J by 4 bases, with 0 bases between the two germline ends. The CDR3 consists of 10 residues. CDR3 in amino acids: CASSFTEAFF. CDR3 nucleotide sequence: TGTGCCAGCAGCTTCACTGAAGCTTTCTTT.

This clone was picked up one time. The chain's CDR3 is CASSRERWAGEKLFF. The CDR3 DNA reads TGTGCCAGCAGCCGCGAGAGGTGGGCTGGGGAAAAACTGTTTTTT. The chain has TRBV5-6 and TRBJ1-4; D unclear. V was cut by 4 bases and J by 8 bases, with 18 bases left in between. CDR3 length: 15 residues. Germline-derived CDR1 and CDR2 are SGHDT and YYEEEE.

The chain joins TRBV7-9 to TRBJ1-2; 10 bases map to TRBD1. There are 15 residues in the CDR3. The V segment lost 5 bases and the J segment 8 bases; nucleotides outside the gene matches: 11. The germline CDR1 and CDR2 sequences are SEHNR and FQNEAQ (reference sequence). The CDR3 nucleotides are TGTGCCAGCAGCCCCGTAGGGGGACAGGGGACAGGCTACACCTTC. Protein product: CASSPVGGQGTGYTF.

CDR3 sequence: CASSLPLPAGRPFF. CDR3 DNA: TGTGCCAGCAGTTTACCCCTGCCTGCGGGTAGGCCGTTCTTC. The V and J genes are TRBV28 and TRBJ2-1; tentatively, D is TRBD2 (5 bases). The ends were cut back, 2 bases at V and 15 bases at J, with 20 bases in the middle. This CDR3 is built from 14 residues. CDR1 MDHEN and CDR2 SYDVKM come from the germline V gene.

The CDR3 DNA reads as TGTGCCAGCAAGAAGAACGGGGCGGGCACAGATACGCAGTATTTT. Translation: CASKKNGAGTDTQYF. The chain links TRBV2 to TRBJ2-3; the D call may be TRBD1 or TRBD2 (5 bases each). V lost 7 bases to trimming and J lost 1 base, with 15 bases between them. This CDR3 has 15 residues. Germline CDR1 and CDR2: SNHLY and FYNNEI.

The chain couples TRBV7-3 to TRBJ1-1; D may be TRBD1 (6 bases). This CDR3 is 15 amino acids long. Deletions cut 4 bases from V and 0 bases from J, with 12 bases between. In germline, CDR1 is SGHTA, CDR2 FQGTGA. In nucleotides, the CDR3 is TGTGCCAGCAGCTCCTGGGGGCTGATGAACACTGAAGCTTTCTTT. Encoded protein: CASSSWGLMNTEAFF.

This rearrangement joins TRBV5-1 to TRBJ2-7, with D possibly matching TRBD2 (5 bases). The CDR3 loop spans 14 amino acids. Between the trimmed V and J ends, which lost 4 bases and 2 bases, there was a span of 13 bases. Germline V gene lookup returns CDR1 SGHRS and CDR2 YFSETQ. The CDR3 sequence: CASSMWTETYEQYF. The CDR3, as DNA: TGCGCCAGCAGCATGTGGACTGAGACCTACGAGCAGTACTTC.

J is TRBJ2-5 and V is TRBV10-1; the match to TRBD2 covers 9 bases. The CDR3 is made up of 18 amino acids. J lost 1 base, V lost 2 bases, and 11 bases had no gene match. The germline CDR1 and CDR2 sequences are WNHNN and SYGVQD (reference sequence). CDR3 in amino acids: CASSEDCGSGRPQETQYF. Written as DNA, the CDR3 is TGCGCCAGCAGTGAGGATTGTGGGAGCGGGAGGCCCCAAGAGACCCAGTACTTC.

The chain employs TRBV6-5 and TRBJ2-7; TRBD1 agrees at 10 bases. Germline V lookup: CDR1 MNHEY, CDR2 SVGAGI. The CDR3 sequence is 15 residues long. The V segment lost 6 bases and the J segment 5 bases; nucleotides outside the gene matches: 10. This chain's CDR3 is CASRGIGTGVNEQYF. The CDR3 DNA is TGTGCCAGCAGGGGAATCGGGACAGGGGTTAACGAGCAGTACTTC.

The rearrangement uses TRBV27 and TRBJ1-2, with TRBD1 as a possible D gene (5 bases). V was clipped by 6 bases and J by 0 bases, with 11 bases between them. This CDR3 comprises 14 residues. Germline lookup yields CDR1 MNHEY and CDR2 SMNVEV (reference sequence). The CDR3 coding sequence is TGTGCCAGCAGACGTACAGGATCTAACTATGGCTACACCTTC. Translation gives CASRRTGSNYGYTF.

The chain links TRBV6-1 to TRBJ2-5, with a tentative D call TRBD1 (6 bases). The assigned J gene may be wrong: the sequence end matches TRBJ2-7 better. CDR1 is MNHNS, CDR2 SASEGT, per germline. The CDR3 consists of 13 residues. CDR3 sequence: CASGARGFYEQYF. The CDR3 region has the DNA TGTGCCAGCGGGGCCAGGGGTTTTTACGAGCAGTACTTC.